This T cell receptor (beta chain) stems from a study of cytotoxic CD8 clonotypes in ibrutinib-treated CLL (dated by TCRdb to the early 2020s). Regarding the research as a whole: The cohort had around twelve relapsed/refractory and approximately 14 treatment-naive patients; roughly 17 were IGHV unmutated. Cryopreserved peripheral blood mononuclear cells were collected before treatment, at response, and at either disease progression or sustained remission. Response samples were obtained after a median of around 11 months of treatment, with a range of roughly 6 to 40 months. Patients were still on ibrutinib when every remission and progressive disease sample was collected. Of the approximately 90 people in the trial, around 24 had longitudinal samples available. On average, each sample had some 250,000 productive templates and 94,082 productive rearrangements. Partial responses were observed in roughly 24 patients and complete responses in 2; after a median follow-up of around 68 months, remission was maintained in around 14 patients and progression was observed in some twelve. Overall study results and their limits: Lymph node repertoires were not examined, and the timing of sampling was not matched between patients in sustained remission and those whose disease progressed. Baseline clonality was found to be higher than that of age-matched healthy donors and was strongly correlated with circulating CD8+ T-cell counts. Public clonotypes were found to be uncommon and were observed to contract or remain stable during treatment; the increase in clonality was shown to reflect expansion of private clonotypes at ibrutinib response. Clonality rose at ibrutinib response, remained stable during sustained remission, and dropped back toward baseline at progression.

The time point label of this sample denotes: approximately 11 months on ibrutinib. For TCR beta library preparation, roughly 2 micrograms of genomic DNA were extracted from the cryopreserved PBMCs. Longitudinal blood samples from CLL patients on ibrutinib monotherapy underwent high-throughput TCR beta sequencing. The patients took part in an open-label, single-center phase 2 trial of ibrutinib monotherapy. On a MiSeq, deep resolution sequencing aimed for a depth between 1 in 1 million and 1 in 200,000 T cells, with each clonotype covered around 9.2x on average. The immunoSEQ hsTCRB Kit was used to generate TCR beta libraries. Per the original workflow: The data were analyzed with ImmunoSEQ Analyzer and ImmunoSEQ Data Assistant, and V, D and J gene assignments followed IMGT definitions. Clonality was computed as one minus normalized Shannon entropy of productive rearrangement frequencies, ranging from 0 to 1. Only overrepresented clonotypes making up at least 0.05% of the repertoire of each patient were included in the public clonotype analysis. Approximately 13 age-matched healthy donor repertoires from immuneACCESS served as clonality controls. TCRdb stores this immuneACCESS table with in-frame sequences only. Part of the clones is absent; in the studies checked, under half of the shortfall reflects unresolved V genes, and no reason is known for the rest. That table is the source of V, J and clone size, and D and trimming were worked out from the DNA. This sample gives 200,000 to 250,000 clones in total; approximately 79% of them show up just once. Of the sample, about an eighth is held by the ten largest clones.

Remarks on this clone: There is no known antigen for this receptor. Base qualities were left out, and no much larger clone turns up one base away.

Counted from cysteine to phenylalanine, this CDR3 has 15 amino acids. Only the CDR3 DNA is retained, 45 bases long and in frame from the first base. According to the germline V gene, CDR1 reads MDHEN and CDR2 reads SYDVKM. The junction carries 22 bases between V and J, which are trimmed by 5 bases and 11 bases respectively. The chain uses TRBV28 and TRBJ1-5; a tentative D match to TRBD1 spans 5 bases. The receptor was derived from a human donor with chronic lymphocytic leukemia. The specimen was PBMCs, collected after 12 months of ibrutinib treatment. The DNA sequence is TGTGCCAGCAGTGAGACAAAACCCCGGTCAGGGTCCCAGCATTTT. Translated, this gives CASSETKPRSGSQHF. The full variable domain, completed from the reference TRBV28 and TRBJ1-5 proteins outside the CDR3, reads DVKVTQSSRYLVKRTGEKVFLECVQDMDHENMFWYRQDPGLGLRLIYFSYDVKMKEKGDIPEGYSVSREKKERFSLILESASTNQTSMYLCASSETKPRSGSQHFGDGTRLSIL.